This T cell receptor beta chain was obtained from a study of CD8 T cells in ankylosing spondylitis. Study findings and constraints: In the blood and synovial fluid of reactive arthritis, some motif variants had been previously reported.

This clonotype was detected a few times. Its matching antigen is unknown. TCRdb re-derived calls from the 5' RACE reads in MiXCR, one entry per CDR3 protein. The sample comprises under 450,000 distinct CDR3 sequences, around 20% of which are singletons, and about 12% rests with the top ten. This CDR3 region has 15 residues. Trimming removed 0 bases from V and 4 bases from J, with 13 bases in between. Germline-derived CDR1 and CDR2 are SGHRS and YFSETQ. Sequencing was carried out using blood, either unsorted or a sorted T cell fraction (not recorded which). The TCR was taken from a male donor with ankylosing spondylitis or in good health (not recorded which). The chain employs TRBV5-1 and TRBJ1-2; the D is unclear. Here the CDR3 reads CASSLGRAVGYGYTF. CDR3 DNA: TGCGCCAGCAGCTTGGGCCGGGCCGTAGGCTATGGCTACACCTTC.